Listed below are T cell receptor beta chains from one sample, sequenced in a study of shared clonotypes between healthy human individuals. The repertoire was sequenced with immunoSEQ multiplex PCR; TCRdb's copy has only in-frame clones and lacks some. The sample shows about 690,000 clones, 90% of them seen only once. The specimen sequenced was memory CD8+ T cells from PBMCs. These TCRs come from a man in his late teens or twenties in good health. Some clones in this sample may be carry-over from other donors' samples. CDR3s include the opening cysteine and the closing phenylalanine or tryptophan. The order of the fields is J gene, clone size, V gene, D gene, CDR3 DNA, CDR3 protein. D genes are given only for firm matches. Rows give clone size only sometimes, using once, few, many, or a class for an expanded clone.

j_gene: TRBJ2-6
abundance: NA
v_gene: TRBV7-2
d_gene: TRBD2
CDR3nt: TGTGCCAGCAGGAACCGGGAGGGCTCTGGGGCCAACGTCCTGACTTTC
CDR3aa: CASRNREGSGANVLTF

j_gene: TRBJ2-2
abundance: NA
v_gene: TRBV28
d_gene: NA
CDR3nt: TGTGCCAGCAGTACCCGGGACACGAACACCGGGGAGCTGTTTTTT
CDR3aa: CASSTRDTNTGELFF

j_gene: TRBJ2-3
abundance: NA
v_gene: TRBV7-8
d_gene: TRBD2
CDR3nt: TGTGCCAGCAACGAGCGGGAGAGCCGTTCGGGAGATACGCAGTATTTT
CDR3aa: CASNERESRSGDTQYF

j_gene: TRBJ2-7
abundance: NA
v_gene: TRBV30
d_gene: TRBD1
CDR3nt: TGTGCCTGTTCTACCGGGACAGGGCGAAACGAGCAGTACTTC
CDR3aa: CACSTGTGRNEQYF

j_gene: TRBJ2-3
abundance: NA
v_gene: TRBV7-2
d_gene: NA
CDR3nt: TGTGCCAGCAGCTTAATACCGGCAGGGGTGGATACGCAGTATTTT
CDR3aa: CASSLIPAGVDTQYF

j_gene: TRBJ2-7
abundance: once
v_gene: TRBV5-1
d_gene: TRBD2
CDR3nt: TGCGCCAGCAGCTTCGGGGCGGGAGGGACCTACGAGCAGTACTTC
CDR3aa: CASSFGAGGTYEQYF

j_gene: TRBJ2-3
abundance: NA
v_gene: TRBV15
d_gene: NA
CDR3nt: TGTGCCACCAGCCCCCCGGGCACAGATACGCAGTATTTT
CDR3aa: CATSPPGTDTQYF

j_gene: TRBJ1-2
abundance: NA
v_gene: TRBV4-3
d_gene: NA
CDR3nt: TGCGCCAGCAGCCAGGGACTGCGAGGCTACACCTTC
CDR3aa: CASSQGLRGYTF

j_gene: TRBJ2-7
abundance: NA
v_gene: TRBV9
d_gene: NA
CDR3nt: TGTGCCAGCAGCGTAAAGGACAGCCACTACGAGCAGTACTTC
CDR3aa: CASSVKDSHYEQYF

j_gene: TRBJ1-1
abundance: NA
v_gene: TRBV19
d_gene: TRBD1
CDR3nt: TGTGCCAGTATGACGACAGGGGGGATTACTGAAGCTTTCTTT
CDR3aa: CASMTTGGITEAFF

j_gene: TRBJ2-1
abundance: NA
v_gene: TRBV28
d_gene: NA
CDR3nt: TGTGCCAGCAGTCCCCTGGGCCCCGGCGACGTAACTGAGCAGTTCTTC
CDR3aa: CASSPLGPGDVTEQFF

j_gene: TRBJ2-7
abundance: NA
v_gene: TRBV5-6
d_gene: TRBD1
CDR3nt: TGTGCCAGCAGCTTTAGGGACAGGGGTTACGAGCAGTACTTC
CDR3aa: CASSFRDRGYEQYF

j_gene: TRBJ1-1
abundance: NA
v_gene: TRBV11-2
d_gene: NA
CDR3nt: TGTGCCAGCAGCTTTGGAGGGACTGAAGCTTTCTTT
CDR3aa: CASSFGGTEAFF

j_gene: TRBJ1-5
abundance: NA
v_gene: TRBV7-3
d_gene: NA
CDR3nt: TGTGCCAGCAGCTTCCCCCTGAGGGTTCAGCCCCAGCATTTT
CDR3aa: CASSFPLRVQPQHF

j_gene: TRBJ1-2
abundance: NA
v_gene: TRBV7-2
d_gene: NA
CDR3nt: TGTGCCAGCAGCTTAGAGGCCGTGGGACCGTTTTATGGCTACACCTTC
CDR3aa: CASSLEAVGPFYGYTF

j_gene: TRBJ2-7
abundance: NA
v_gene: TRBV9
d_gene: TRBD1
CDR3nt: TGTGCCAGCAGCCCGGGGGACAGGGAAGAGGGGCAGTACTTC
CDR3aa: CASSPGDREEGQYF

j_gene: TRBJ1-4
abundance: NA
v_gene: TRBV4-2
d_gene: NA
CDR3nt: TGTGCCAGCAGCCAGAGGGAAGGACACGAAAAACTGTTTTTT
CDR3aa: CASSQREGHEKLFF

j_gene: TRBJ2-7
abundance: NA
v_gene: TRBV28
d_gene: TRBD2
CDR3nt: TGTGCCAGCAGTTTGGGAAGCGGGACCCTTTCCTACGAGCAGTACTTC
CDR3aa: CASSLGSGTLSYEQYF

j_gene: TRBJ2-2
abundance: NA
v_gene: TRBV4-1
d_gene: NA
CDR3nt: TGCGCCAGCAGCCAGGCTGGCGGCGGCGTATGGGGGGAGCTGTTTTTT
CDR3aa: CASSQAGGGVWGELFF

j_gene: TRBJ1-1
abundance: NA
v_gene: TRBV6-5
d_gene: TRBD1
CDR3nt: TGTGCCAGCAGTTCCCCGGGACAGGGTTCAGCTTTCTTT
CDR3aa: CASSSPGQGSAFF

j_gene: TRBJ2-7
abundance: NA
v_gene: TRBV7-8
d_gene: NA
CDR3nt: TGTGCCAGCAGCGAGCAAAACTACGAGCAGTACTTC
CDR3aa: CASSEQNYEQYF

j_gene: TRBJ2-2
abundance: once
v_gene: TRBV28
d_gene: TRBD1
CDR3nt: TGTGCCAGCAGTTTACCCGTTGGACAGGGGCTCTACTTCACCGGGGAGCTGTTTTTT
CDR3aa: CASSLPVGQGLYFTGELFF

j_gene: TRBJ2-1
abundance: NA
v_gene: TRBV15
d_gene: TRBD1
CDR3nt: TGTGCCACCAGCCATCGACAGGGTGGAAATGAGCAGTTCTTC
CDR3aa: CATSHRQGGNEQFF

j_gene: TRBJ2-1
abundance: NA
v_gene: TRBV9
d_gene: TRBD2
CDR3nt: TGTGCCAGCAGCGTAGGCGGGAGGGTTGACAATGAGCAGTTCTTC
CDR3aa: CASSVGGRVDNEQFF

j_gene: TRBJ2-7
abundance: NA
v_gene: TRBV7-6
d_gene: NA
CDR3nt: TGTGCCAGCAGCCCCGGGGTCGGCGCCCAGTCCTACGAGCAGTACTTC
CDR3aa: CASSPGVGAQSYEQYF

j_gene: TRBJ1-2
abundance: NA
v_gene: TRBV4-1
d_gene: TRBD1
CDR3nt: TGCGCCAGCAGCCAAGATATGACAGGGACTAACTATGGCTACACCTTC
CDR3aa: CASSQDMTGTNYGYTF

j_gene: TRBJ2-1
abundance: NA
v_gene: TRBV19
d_gene: NA
CDR3nt: TGTGCCTCCCACGAAAAGCGGAGGAATGAGCAGTTCTTC
CDR3aa: CASHEKRRNEQFF

j_gene: TRBJ2-7
abundance: once
v_gene: TRBV27
d_gene: TRBD1
CDR3nt: TGTGCCAGCAGTCCGTCGACAGGGGCCGCCGACGAGCAGTACTTC
CDR3aa: CASSPSTGAADEQYF

j_gene: TRBJ2-3
abundance: NA
v_gene: TRBV9
d_gene: NA
CDR3nt: TGTGCCAGCAGCAGGGGTAGTACGGGGGATACGCAGTATTTT
CDR3aa: CASSRGSTGDTQYF

j_gene: TRBJ2-3
abundance: NA
v_gene: TRBV4-1
d_gene: NA
CDR3nt: TGCGCCAGCAGCCGATTACCAACAGATACGCAGTATTTT
CDR3aa: CASSRLPTDTQYF

j_gene: TRBJ2-5
abundance: NA
v_gene: TRBV5-4
d_gene: TRBD1
CDR3nt: TGTGCCAGCAGCCTGACAGGGCCCGGGCCCAGGTACTTC
CDR3aa: CASSLTGPGPRYF

j_gene: TRBJ2-1
abundance: NA
v_gene: TRBV5-1
d_gene: TRBD1
CDR3nt: TGCGCCAGCAGCCCGGGACAGGCTGCCCACAATGAGCAGTTCTTC
CDR3aa: CASSPGQAAHNEQFF

j_gene: TRBJ1-1
abundance: few
v_gene: TRBV5-1
d_gene: NA
CDR3nt: TGCGCCAGCAGCTTGGTCGGAGAGAACACTGAAGCTTTCTTT
CDR3aa: CASSLVGENTEAFF

j_gene: TRBJ1-5
abundance: NA
v_gene: TRBV28
d_gene: NA
CDR3nt: TGTGCCAGCAGTTTCTCGGCAGGGCATCAGCCCCAGCATTTT
CDR3aa: CASSFSAGHQPQHF

j_gene: TRBJ2-2
abundance: NA
v_gene: TRBV2
d_gene: TRBD1
CDR3nt: TGTGCCAGTGAGGATCGACAGGGGGCGGTCACCGGGGAGCTGTTTTTT
CDR3aa: CASEDRQGAVTGELFF

j_gene: TRBJ1-1
abundance: NA
v_gene: TRBV6-6
d_gene: NA
CDR3nt: TGTGCCAGCAGTTACTCTACAATGAACACTGAAGCTTTCTTT
CDR3aa: CASSYSTMNTEAFF

j_gene: TRBJ2-7
abundance: NA
v_gene: TRBV4-1
d_gene: NA
CDR3nt: TGCGCCAGCAAGGCTAGGACAGAGGACTACGAGCAGTACTTC
CDR3aa: CASKARTEDYEQYF

j_gene: TRBJ2-5
abundance: NA
v_gene: TRBV11-2
d_gene: NA
CDR3nt: TGTGCCAGCAGCTCCCGGGACGAGGAAGAGACCCAGTACTTC
CDR3aa: CASSSRDEEETQYF

j_gene: TRBJ2-4
abundance: once
v_gene: TRBV10-3
d_gene: NA
CDR3nt: TGTGCCATCAGTGAGTCAGGGCAGTCCGGGGTACTTCAGTACTTC
CDR3aa: CAISESGQSGVLQYF

j_gene: TRBJ1-3
abundance: NA
v_gene: TRBV27
d_gene: NA
CDR3nt: TGTGCCAGCGGATTACGTTATGCGCCTGGAAACACCATATATTTT
CDR3aa: CASGLRYAPGNTIYF

j_gene: TRBJ1-3
abundance: NA
v_gene: TRBV28
d_gene: TRBD1
CDR3nt: TGTGCCAGCAGTTTGGGGACAGGCCACTCTGGAAACACCATATATTTT
CDR3aa: CASSLGTGHSGNTIYF

j_gene: TRBJ2-6
abundance: NA
v_gene: TRBV7-9
d_gene: NA
CDR3nt: TGTGCCAGCAGCAATCCGGTTCAGAGCTCTGGGGCCAACGTCCTGACTTTC
CDR3aa: CASSNPVQSSGANVLTF

j_gene: TRBJ1-1
abundance: once
v_gene: TRBV2
d_gene: NA
CDR3nt: TGTGCCAGCAGTGAAGGTGGGTGGGACGGCGAAGCTTTCTTT
CDR3aa: CASSEGGWDGEAFF

j_gene: TRBJ2-1
abundance: NA
v_gene: TRBV28
d_gene: NA
CDR3nt: TGTGCCAGCAGTTTCCCAGGCCAGCAGTTCTTC
CDR3aa: CASSFPGQQFF

j_gene: TRBJ2-7
abundance: NA
v_gene: TRBV7-9
d_gene: NA
CDR3nt: TGTGCCAGCAGCTTAGGGAACGCCTACGAGCAGTACTTC
CDR3aa: CASSLGNAYEQYF

j_gene: TRBJ1-4
abundance: NA
v_gene: TRBV9
d_gene: NA
CDR3nt: TGTGCCAGCAGCGCCCAACAGGCAACTAATGAAAAACTGTTTTTT
CDR3aa: CASSAQQATNEKLFF

j_gene: TRBJ2-2
abundance: NA
v_gene: TRBV9
d_gene: NA
CDR3nt: TGTGCCAGCAGCGCCCCAACAGGGCACACCGGGGAGCTGTTTTTT
CDR3aa: CASSAPTGHTGELFF

j_gene: TRBJ2-7
abundance: once
v_gene: TRBV7-9
d_gene: NA
CDR3nt: TGTGCCAGCAGCTTAACGGGGGCGCTCTACGAGCAGTACTTC
CDR3aa: CASSLTGALYEQYF

j_gene: TRBJ2-1
abundance: NA
v_gene: TRBV12-5
d_gene: NA
CDR3nt: TGTGCTAGTGGTTTGACCCCCTACAATGAGCAGTTCTTC
CDR3aa: CASGLTPYNEQFF